A single sample is the source of the 23 T cell receptor beta chains below, sequenced in a study of T cell responses to AZD1222 COVID-19 vaccine. Clones were sequenced by immunoSEQ multiplex PCR, and TCRdb holds only the in-frame ones, with some missing. The table includes over 130,000 clones, under 95% detected once. Sequencing used peripheral blood, obtained 28 days after the second AZD1222 dose. These receptors came from an adult who received the AZD1222 COVID-19 vaccine.

The rearrangement links TRBV7-9 to TRBJ1-2, with D maybe TRBD1 (6 bases). The CDR3 contains 15 residues. Trimming pared 6 bases from V and 6 bases from J, leaving 20 bases between. CDR1 and CDR2 from the germline V gene are SEHNR and FQNEAQ (reference sequence). CDR3 nucleotides: TGTGCCAGCAGTCAAGGGGCGGGGGCTAGAGATGGCTACACCTTC. Translated: CASSQGAGARDGYTF.

V gene TRBV18 combines with J gene TRBJ1-1; D is ambiguous. Germline V gene data show CDR1 as KGHSH and CDR2 as LQKENI. Trimming left V 5 bases short and J 0 bases short, with 4 bases between. CDR3 length: 12 residues. The CDR3 DNA sequence: TGTGCCAGCTCAGGGATGAACACTGAAGCTTTCTTT. Translated, it gives CASSGMNTEAFF.

The CDR3 loop is CASSPGLAGVYEQYF. The CDR3 nucleotides are TGTGCCAGCAGTCCAGGACTAGCGGGTGTCTACGAGCAGTACTTC. The rearrangement uses TRBV27 and TRBJ2-7; TRBD2 matches 11 bases. The germline V gene encodes CDR1 MNHEY and CDR2 SMNVEV (reference sequence). The CDR3 covers 15 residues. V shed 5 bases, J shed 3 bases, and the junction held 6 bases outside the gene matches.

The chain links TRBV9 to TRBJ2-3; 13 bases match TRBD2. This CDR3 has 20 residues. Losses at the gene ends were 0 bases for V and 1 base for J; bases not matched to a gene: 11. Germline V gives CDR1 SGDLS, CDR2 YYNGEE. DNA of the CDR3: TGTGCCAGCAGCGTAGATCTTTGGACTAGCGGGAGAGGAGGCACAGATACGCAGTATTTT. The encoded protein is CASSVDLWTSGRGGTDTQYF.

V and J are TRBV6-2 or TRBV6-3 and TRBJ1-4, with D possibly matching TRBD1 (6 bases). This CDR3 spans 16 amino acids. The V end was cut by 2 bases, the J end by 3 bases, with 13 bases between. Germline values: CDR1 MNHEY, CDR2 SVGEGT. The chain's CDR3 is CASSYPSDRPNEKLFF. CDR3 nucleotides: TGTGCCAGCAGTTACCCGTCTGACAGGCCTAATGAAAAACTGTTTTTT.

This sequence joins TRBV18 and TRBJ2-7; TRBD2 aligns across 9 bases. This CDR3 comprises 15 residues. CDR1 KGHSH and CDR2 LQKENI come from the germline V gene. J gave up 7 bases and V 5 bases, and 12 bases lay outside the gene matches. The DNA of the CDR3 is TGTGCCAGCTCAGCGGGAGGGACGTCGGCTGAGGAGCAGTACTTC. Translated: CASSAGGTSAEEQYF.

V usage is TRBV2 and J usage is TRBJ2-2; 8 nucleotides line up with TRBD2. Looked up from germline, CDR1 is SNHLY and CDR2 is FYNNEI. The junction had 10 bases not matched to a gene; V was cut back by 6 bases and J by 4 bases. The CDR3 sequence is 16 residues long. The CDR3 DNA follows: TGTGCCAGCAGGTCGGCGGGAGGCCCCGCCACCGGGGAGCTGTTTTTT. Translated, it gives CASRSAGGPATGELFF.

CDR3 nucleotide sequence: TGTGCCATCAGTGAGTCGAGCGGCGGGATGCGGCCCCAGCATTTT. Translating it yields CAISESSGGMRPQHF. This chain joins TRBV10-3 and TRBJ1-5; D unresolved. The CDR3 length is 15 residues. The V gene's germline CDR1 is ENHRY and CDR2 SYGVKD. V gave up 0 bases and J gave up 9 bases, with 15 bases separating them.

The chain combines TRBV10-2 with TRBJ2-2; D may be TRBD1 (5 bases). CDR1 is WSHSY, CDR2 SAAADI, per germline. The V end was cut by 2 bases, the J end by 1 base, with 5 bases between. The CDR3 has 14 residues. The chain's CDR3 is CASSEGQNTGELFF. The CDR3 coding sequence is TGCGCCAGCAGTGAGGGACAGAACACCGGGGAGCTGTTTTTT.

The chain couples TRBV7-9 to TRBJ1-2; the D is unclear. From germline, CDR1 is SEHNR and CDR2 FQNEAQ (reference sequence). With 5 bases removed from V and 3 bases from J, the gap between germline ends came to 16 bases. CDR3 length: 15 amino acids. The CDR3 protein is CASSAPLAGDYGYTF. CDR3 DNA: TGTGCCAGCAGCGCCCCGCTGGCAGGCGACTATGGCTACACCTTC.

The rearrangement joins TRBV7-8 to TRBJ2-7, with D maybe TRBD1 (6 bases). This CDR3 is 15 amino acids long. The V end lost 6 bases, the J end lost 4 bases, and 19 bases lay between the germline ends. The V gene's germline CDR1 is SGHVS and CDR2 FQNEAQ. The DNA of the CDR3 is TGTGCCAGCAGACAAATACAGGGAAAGAGGTACGAGCAGTACTTC. Its translation is CASRQIQGKRYEQYF.

The chain recombines TRBV7-3 with TRBJ1-1, with D maybe TRBD1 (6 bases). Looked up from germline, CDR1 is SGHTA and CDR2 is FQGTGA. The CDR3 is made up of 14 amino acids. The ends were cut back, 6 bases at V and 4 bases at J, with 15 bases in the middle. The CDR3 loop is CASRAGQLGTEAFF. In DNA, the CDR3 is TGTGCCAGCAGGGCCGGACAGCTTGGCACTGAAGCTTTCTTT.

The genes are TRBV11-3 and TRBJ1-1; D call uncertain. This CDR3 is built from 15 residues. The germline CDR1 and CDR2 sequences are SGHNT and YENEEA. With 5 bases removed from V and 1 base from J, the gap between germline ends came to 14 bases. For the CDR3, the DNA is TGTGCCAGCAGCCCCACCCCGAATACGAACACTGAAGCTTTCTTT. Protein sequence: CASSPTPNTNTEAFF.

This clone showed up just once. This rearrangement joins TRBV5-1 to TRBJ1-1, with 8 nucleotides matching TRBD1. Trimming cost V 2 bases and J 6 bases; bases outside gene matches: 9. This CDR3 has 15 amino acids. Germline CDR1 and CDR2: SGHRS and YFSETQ. The CDR3 nucleotides read TGCGCCAGCAGCTTAGGAGACAGGGGAATTGCTGAAGCTTTCTTT. This gives the protein CASSLGDRGIAEAFF. The full variable domain, rest sourced from reference TRBV5-1 and TRBJ1-1, is KAGVTQTPRYLIKTRGQQVTLSCSPISGHRSVSWYQQTPGQGLQFLFEYFSETQRNKGNFPGRFSGRQFSNSRSEMNVSTLELGDSALYLCASSLGDRGIAEAFFGQGTRLTVV.

This sequence joins TRBV28 and TRBJ2-7; D gene ambiguous. CDR1 MDHEN and CDR2 SYDVKM come from the germline V gene. CDR3 size: 12 residues. The V and J ends lost 8 bases and 2 bases respectively, with 10 bases between them. In nucleotides, the CDR3 is TGTGCCAGCCCTCCGGACCCCTACGAGCAGTACTTC. Translating it yields CASPPDPYEQYF. The full variable domain, in which reference TRBV28 and TRBJ2-7 provide the parts outside the CDR3, is DVKVTQSSRYLVKRTGEKVFLECVQDMDHENMFWYRQDPGLGLRLIYFSYDVKMKEKGDIPEGYSVSREKKERFSLILESASTNQTSMYLCASPPDPYEQYFGPGTRLTVT.

The CDR3 region is CASSFPPNEKLFF. CDR3 sequence (DNA): TGTGCCAGCAGTTTCCCGCCAAATGAAAAACTGTTTTTT. The chain recombines TRBV28 with TRBJ1-4; D not resolved. The CDR3 totals 13 residues. The germline CDR1 and CDR2 sequences are MDHEN and SYDVKM. V shed 3 bases and J shed 5 bases, with 7 bases lying between them.

This chain connects TRBV6-1 to TRBJ1-3; D is ambiguous. CDR1 MNHNS and CDR2 SASEGT come from the germline V gene. This CDR3 region has 17 residues. The V and J ends lost 2 bases and 2 bases respectively, with 16 bases between them. This chain's CDR3 is CASSEFHRAGAGNTIYF. In DNA form, the CDR3 reads TGTGCCAGCAGTGAATTTCACAGAGCCGGAGCTGGAAACACCATATATTTT.

The J gene is TRBJ2-5, the V gene TRBV6-6, with D possibly being TRBD1 (6 bases). Germline values: CDR1 MNHNY, CDR2 SVGAGI (reference sequence). With 6 bases removed from V and 4 bases from J, the gap between germline ends came to 18 bases. This CDR3 has 15 residues. The chain's CDR3 is CASSRGQNRLETQYF. DNA of the CDR3: TGTGCCAGCAGCCGCGGACAGAACCGATTAGAGACCCAGTACTTC.

The chain links TRBV10-2 to TRBJ1-1; D gene uncertain. The CDR3 runs to 13 residues. Germline V gene lookup returns CDR1 WSHSY and CDR2 SAAADI. The V end was cut by 6 bases, the J end by 3 bases, with 11 bases between. CDR3 in amino acids: CASRIQADTEAFF. DNA of the CDR3: TGCGCCAGCAGAATCCAGGCGGACACTGAAGCTTTCTTT.

The rearrangement joins TRBV2 to TRBJ2-5, with 9 bases that match TRBD1. The V segment lost 4 bases and the J segment 4 bases; nucleotides outside the gene matches: 10. Germline V gene sequence: CDR1 SNHLY, CDR2 FYNNEI. The CDR3 covers 16 residues. In nucleotides, the CDR3 is TGTGCCAGCAGTGCACAACAACCGGGACAGGGAGAGACCCAGTACTTC. Translation gives CASSAQQPGQGETQYF. Full variable domain (rest looked up from reference TRBV2 and TRBJ2-5): EPEVTQTPSHQVTQMGQEVILRCVPISNHLYFYWYRQILGQKVEFLVSFYNNEISEKSEIFDDQFSVERPDGSNFTLKIRSTKLEDSAMYFCASSAQQPGQGETQYFGPGTRLLVL.

CDR3 protein: CATGQGILNEQFF. CDR3 sequence (DNA): TGTGCCACCGGACAGGGGATTCTCAATGAGCAGTTCTTC. This chain links TRBV24-1 with TRBJ2-1, with 9 bases matching TRBD1. J was trimmed by 6 bases and V by 9 bases; bases with no gene match: 5. Germline CDR1 reads KGHDR; CDR2 reads SFDVKD. The CDR3 consists of 13 residues.

The chain links TRBV30 to TRBJ2-3; TRBD1 might be the D (5 bases). Trimming removed 2 bases from V and 10 bases from J, with 25 bases in between. The germline gives CDR1 GTSNPN, CDR2 SVGIG (reference sequence). The CDR3 is 16 amino acids. CDR3 residues: CAWSKGLSQGTTAQYF. The CDR3 nucleotides are TGTGCCTGGAGTAAGGGGCTGAGTCAGGGAACAACTGCGCAGTATTTT.

The V and J genes are TRBV15 and TRBJ2-7; the D is unclear. Germline lookup yields CDR1 LNHNV and CDR2 YYDKDF (reference sequence). V lost 0 bases, J lost 0 bases, and 6 bases lay in between. This CDR3 has 14 amino acids. The CDR3 spells CATSRDLGSYEQYF. In DNA, the CDR3 is TGTGCCACCAGCAGAGATCTCGGCTCCTACGAGCAGTACTTC.